These 14 T cell receptor beta chains were sequenced from one sample in a study of T cell responses to AZD1222 COVID-19 vaccine. TCRdb keeps only in-frame clones here, not all; method: immunoSEQ multiplex PCR. The data contain 150,000 to 200,000 clones, 94% of them singletons. The specimen comprised peripheral blood, sampled on day 0 of AZD1222 vaccination. All receptors derive from an adult in good health.

The J gene is TRBJ1-6, the V gene TRBV7-8; D remains unclear. Germline values: CDR1 SGHVS, CDR2 FQNEAQ. The CDR3 loop spans 17 amino acids. V was trimmed by 1 base and J by 11 bases, leaving 21 bases between them. The CDR3 region has the DNA TGTGCCAGCAGCTTAGGCCGATTTGATGGTACGGATCCACCCCTCCACTTT. Its translation: CASSLGRFDGTDPPLHF.

J is TRBJ2-1 and V is TRBV2; maybe TRBD1 (8 bases). Trimming pared 6 bases from V and 5 bases from J, leaving 17 bases between. CDR1 SNHLY and CDR2 FYNNEI come from the germline V gene. The CDR3 is 15 residues long. The CDR3 DNA follows: TGTGCCAGCAGCCAGGGGGCTAGCGGACACAATGAGCAGTTCTTC. Encoded protein: CASSQGASGHNEQFF. Combining the CDR3 with reference TRBV2 and TRBJ2-1 gives the whole variable domain EPEVTQTPSHQVTQMGQEVILRCVPISNHLYFYWYRQILGQKVEFLVSFYNNEISEKSEIFDDQFSVERPDGSNFTLKIRSTKLEDSAMYFCASSQGASGHNEQFFGPGTRLTVL.

The chain carries TRBV7-6 and TRBJ2-3; 12 bases fit TRBD1. Germline assignment: CDR1 SGHVS and CDR2 FNYEAQ. V lost 6 bases and J lost 4; bases outside the gene matches: 5. CDR3 length: 15 amino acids. The CDR3 spells CASSQGQGAADTQYF. The CDR3 nucleotides are TGTGCCAGCAGTCAGGGACAGGGGGCGGCAGATACGCAGTATTTT.

This chain uses TRBV15 with TRBJ1-5; D gene unclear. The CDR3 consists of 14 residues. CDR1 is LNHNV, CDR2 YYDKDF, per germline (reference sequence). V dropped 3 bases and J dropped 0 bases, with 6 bases sitting between them. The CDR3 here is CATSRTDSNQPQHF. The CDR3 DNA is TGTGCCACCAGCAGGACGGATAGCAATCAGCCCCAGCATTTT. Full variable domain (remainder filled in from reference TRBV15 and TRBJ1-5): DAMVIQNPRYQVTQFGKPVTLSCSQTLNHNVMYWYQQKSSQAPKLLFHYYDKDFNNEADTPDNFQSRRPNTSFCFLDIRSPGLGDTAMYLCATSRTDSNQPQHFGDGTRLSIL.

The rearrangement links TRBV5-6 to TRBJ1-2; TRBD1 aligns across 9 bases. V was clipped by 4 bases and J by 3 bases; unmatched bases: 7. The CDR3 runs to 15 residues. Per germline, CDR1 SGHDT and CDR2 YYEEEE. In DNA form, the CDR3 reads TGTGCCAGCAGCCCCCTGGGGGACAGGGACTATGGCTACACCTTC. Encoded protein: CASSPLGDRDYGYTF.

The rearrangement joins TRBV6-5 to TRBJ1-6, with D possibly being TRBD1 (5 bases). The CDR3 contains 15 residues. Germline values: CDR1 MNHEY, CDR2 SVGAGI. Trimming took off 6 bases at V and 6 bases at J, with 15 bases between the two ends. In DNA, the CDR3 is TGTGCCAGCAGCCCAACGGGGCAGATTAATTCACCCCTCCACTTT. Protein product: CASSPTGQINSPLHF.

The chain links TRBV7-9 to TRBJ2-5; 9 bases align to TRBD2. The ends lost 4 bases at V and 4 bases at J; junction bases unmatched: 16. The CDR3 is 18 residues long. The V gene's germline CDR1 is SEHNR and CDR2 FQNEAQ (reference sequence). In nucleotides, the CDR3 is TGTGCCAGCAGCTCGCGGTCGGGTCTAGCGGGAATTAGAGAGACCCAGTACTTC. Translation: CASSSRSGLAGIRETQYF.

The chain combines TRBV9 with TRBJ2-5; 8 bases match TRBD2. V lost 7 bases and J lost 5; bases outside the gene matches: 10. The CDR3 is 14 residues long. Germline values: CDR1 SGDLS, CDR2 YYNGEE. CDR3 DNA: TGTGCCAGCGGACCCCGGGGGGGGGAGGAGACCCAGTACTTC. This translates into CASGPRGGEETQYF.

The chain recombines TRBV4-1 with TRBJ2-7, with TRBD2 as a possible D gene (6 bases). Trimming left V 2 bases short and J 1 base short, with 12 bases between. From germline, CDR1 is MGHRA and CDR2 YSYEKL. The CDR3 spans 15 residues. CDR3: CASSQSRTKSYEQYF. The CDR3 nucleotides read TGCGCCAGCAGCCAAAGCAGGACTAAGTCCTACGAGCAGTACTTC.

J is TRBJ2-4 and V is TRBV5-8, with 12 bases lining up with TRBD2. Per germline, CDR1 SGHTS and CDR2 YDEGEE. CDR3 size: 16 residues. The V segment lost 4 bases and the J segment 3 bases; nucleotides outside the gene matches: 5. The CDR3, as DNA: TGTGCCAGCAGCCCTCGGACTAGCGGGAACAAAAACATTCAGTACTTC. The encoded protein is CASSPRTSGNKNIQYF.

The rearrangement uses TRBV5-1 and TRBJ1-5; D unclear. The ends were cut back, 0 bases at V and 1 base at J, with 8 bases in the middle. Per the germline V gene, CDR1 is SGHRS and CDR2 is YFSETQ. There are 15 residues in the CDR3. CDR3 bases: TGCGCCAGCAGCTTGGCCGGGGAGAGCAATCAGCCCCAGCATTTT. Translation: CASSLAGESNQPQHF.

This chain joins TRBV20-1 and TRBJ1-3; D remains unclear. Trimming removed 3 bases at V and 4 bases at J, with 10 bases between. The CDR3 is made up of 13 amino acids. Germline-derived CDR1 and CDR2 are DFQATT and SNEGSKA (reference sequence). CDR3 residues: CSASGVMGNTIYF. In nucleotides, the CDR3 is TGCAGTGCTAGTGGGGTGATGGGAAACACCATATATTTT.

The chain has TRBV5-4 and TRBJ2-2, with D perhaps matching TRBD1 (6 bases). Trimming pared 0 bases from V and 0 bases from J, leaving 15 bases between. The CDR3 has 18 amino acids. CDR1 SGHNT and CDR2 YYREEE come from the germline V gene (reference sequence). The CDR3 protein is CASSLGVRAGANTGELFF. The CDR3 DNA is TGTGCCAGCAGCTTGGGAGTGAGAGCAGGGGCGAACACCGGGGAGCTGTTTTTT. Looking up the rest from reference TRBV5-4 and TRBJ2-2 gives the full variable domain: ETGVTQSPTHLIKTRGQQVTLRCSSQSGHNTVSWYQQALGQGPQFIFQYYREEENGRGNFPPRFSGLQFPNYSSELNVNALELDDSALYLCASSLGVRAGANTGELFFGEGSRLTVL.

The chain joins TRBV9 to TRBJ1-2; 7 bases are shared with TRBD1. This CDR3 contains 12 residues. V trimming: 3 bases; J trimming: 9 bases; junction bases outside the gene matches: 5. Germline CDR1 SGDLS, CDR2 YYNGEE. The CDR3 here is CASSEPGQSYTF. In DNA, the CDR3 is TGTGCCAGCAGCGAACCGGGACAGAGCTACACCTTC. The whole variable domain, filled in from reference TRBV9 and TRBJ1-2, reads DSGVTQTPKHLITATGQRVTLRCSPRSGDLSVYWYQQSLDQGLQFLIQYYNGEERAKGNILERFSAQQFPDLHSELNLSSLELGDSALYFCASSEPGQSYTFGSGTRLTVV.